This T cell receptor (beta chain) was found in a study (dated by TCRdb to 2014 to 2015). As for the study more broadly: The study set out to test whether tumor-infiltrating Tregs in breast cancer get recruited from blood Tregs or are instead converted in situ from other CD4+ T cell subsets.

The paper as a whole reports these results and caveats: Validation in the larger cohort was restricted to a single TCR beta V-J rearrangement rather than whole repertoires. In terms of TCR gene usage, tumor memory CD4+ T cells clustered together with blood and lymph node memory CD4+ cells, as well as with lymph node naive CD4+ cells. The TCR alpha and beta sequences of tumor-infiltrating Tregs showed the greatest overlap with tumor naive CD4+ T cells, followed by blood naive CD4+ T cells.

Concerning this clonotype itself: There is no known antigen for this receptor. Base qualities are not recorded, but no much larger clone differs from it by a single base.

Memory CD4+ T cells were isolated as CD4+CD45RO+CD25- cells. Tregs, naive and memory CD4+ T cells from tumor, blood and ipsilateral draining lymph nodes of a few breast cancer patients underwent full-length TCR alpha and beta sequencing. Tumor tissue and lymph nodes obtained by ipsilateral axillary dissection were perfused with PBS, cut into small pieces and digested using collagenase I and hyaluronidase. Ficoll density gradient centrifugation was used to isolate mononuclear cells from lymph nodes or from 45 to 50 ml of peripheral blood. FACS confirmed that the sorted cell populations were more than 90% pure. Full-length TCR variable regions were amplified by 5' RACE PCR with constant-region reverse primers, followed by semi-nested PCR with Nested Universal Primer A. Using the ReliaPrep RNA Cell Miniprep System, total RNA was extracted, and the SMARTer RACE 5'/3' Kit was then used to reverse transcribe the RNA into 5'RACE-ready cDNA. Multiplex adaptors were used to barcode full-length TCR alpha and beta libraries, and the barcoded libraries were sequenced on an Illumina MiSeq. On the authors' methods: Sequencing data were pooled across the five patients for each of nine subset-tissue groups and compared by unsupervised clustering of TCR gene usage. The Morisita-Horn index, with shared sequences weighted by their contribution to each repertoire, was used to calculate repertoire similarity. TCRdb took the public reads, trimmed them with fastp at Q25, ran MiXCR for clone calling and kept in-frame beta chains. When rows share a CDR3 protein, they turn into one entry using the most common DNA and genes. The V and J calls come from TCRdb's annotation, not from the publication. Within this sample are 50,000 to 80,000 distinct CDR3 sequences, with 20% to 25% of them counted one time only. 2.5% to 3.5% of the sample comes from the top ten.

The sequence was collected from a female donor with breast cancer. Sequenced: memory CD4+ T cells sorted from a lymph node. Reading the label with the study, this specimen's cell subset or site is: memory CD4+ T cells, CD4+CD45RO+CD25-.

The CDR3 amino acid sequence is: CASSLTREAKLFF. The nucleotides read TGTGCCAGCAGTTTAACCCGGGAGGCAAAACTGTTTTTT. The sequence links TRBV28 to TRBJ1-4; confidence is insufficient to name the D gene. The CDR1 and CDR2 encoded by the germline V gene are MDHEN and SYDVKM. V sheds 2 bases and J sheds 10 bases, leaving 11 bases between their ends. Measured from the cysteine to the phenylalanine, the CDR3 is 13 residues long. Only the CDR3 region is kept as DNA, spanning 39 bases read in frame from base 1.